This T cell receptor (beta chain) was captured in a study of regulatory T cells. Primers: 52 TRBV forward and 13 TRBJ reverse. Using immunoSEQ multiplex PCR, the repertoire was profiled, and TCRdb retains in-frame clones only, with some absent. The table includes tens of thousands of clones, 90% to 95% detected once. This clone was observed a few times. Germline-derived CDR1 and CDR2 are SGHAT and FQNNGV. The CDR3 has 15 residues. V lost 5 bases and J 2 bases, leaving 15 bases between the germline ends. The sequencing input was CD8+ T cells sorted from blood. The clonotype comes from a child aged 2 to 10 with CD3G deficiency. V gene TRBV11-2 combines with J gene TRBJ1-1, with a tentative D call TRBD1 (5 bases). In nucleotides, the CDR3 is TGTGCCAGCAGCCCTTGGGGCCCCGCTAACACTGAAGCTTTCTTT. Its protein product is CASSPWGPANTEAFF.